These T cell receptor beta chains were read from a single sample in a study of CD8 T cells in ankylosing spondylitis. TCRdb re-called the 5' RACE reads with MiXCR, one entry per CDR3 protein. Here the sample spans some 450,000 distinct CDR3 sequences, 17% being singletons. Sample: blood, either unsorted or a sorted T cell fraction (not recorded which). Receptor source: a male donor with ankylosing spondylitis. The CDR3 runs from the conserved cysteine through the conserved F or W. Each record gives: D gene, V gene, clone size, J gene, CDR3 protein, CDR3 DNA. The D gene is left open where the match is weak. Clone size is given for some rows only: seen once, a few or many times, or a class if the clone is expanded.

.	TRBV11-2	.	TRBJ2-3	CASSLDRGDTQYF	TGTGCCAGCAGCTTAGATCGAGGGGATACGCAGTATTTT
TRBD2	TRBV7-8	.	TRBJ2-3	CASSPEGGGRTDTQYF	TGTGCCAGCAGCCCCGAGGGCGGGGGACGCACAGATACGCAGTATTTT
TRBD1	TRBV6-2/TRBV6-3	.	TRBJ1-2	CASRRTGTSDYYGYTF	TGTGCCAGCAGGCGGACAGGGACCTCCGACTACTATGGCTACACCTTC
.	TRBV18	few	TRBJ1-6	CASSPGGRNNSPLHF	TGTGCCAGCTCACCTGGTGGCAGAAATAATTCACCCCTCCACTTT
.	TRBV6-6	many	TRBJ1-1	CASSYYRRGAFF	TGTGCCAGCAGTTACTACAGGAGGGGAGCTTTCTTT
.	TRBV5-6	.	TRBJ1-1	CASSLVRQGPSTEAFF	TGTGCCAGCAGCTTGGTCCGTCAGGGGCCGAGCACTGAAGCTTTCTTT
.	TRBV3-1	.	TRBJ1-1	CASSQGQNRGAFF	TGTGCCAGCAGCCAAGGTCAGAACCGGGGAGCTTTCTTT
TRBD1	TRBV7-2	.	TRBJ1-3	CASSSDRGSGNTIYF	TGTGCCAGCAGCTCTGACAGGGGCTCCGGAAACACCATATATTTT
.	TRBV6-1	.	TRBJ2-3	CASSDVGRNTDTQYF	TGTGCCAGCAGTGACGTGGGTCGGAACACAGATACGCAGTATTTT
TRBD2	TRBV4-2	few	TRBJ2-3	CASSQEWREAYTDTQYF	TGTGCCAGCAGCCAAGAGTGGCGGGAGGCCTACACAGATACGCAGTATTTT
TRBD1	TRBV12-3/TRBV12-4	.	TRBJ2-7	CASSRTGFYEQYF	TGTGCCAGCAGTCGGACAGGGTTCTACGAGCAGTACTTC
TRBD1	TRBV30	.	TRBJ2-7	CAWSVRTGNEQYF	TGTGCCTGGAGTGTGAGGACAGGGAACGAGCAGTACTTC
TRBD1	TRBV20-1	once	TRBJ2-4	CSAQPPGQGLWGVGKNIQYF	TGCAGTGCTCAACCCCCGGGACAGGGACTTTGGGGGGTGGGCAAAAACATTCAGTACTTC
.	TRBV12-3/TRBV12-4	.	TRBJ1-1	CASSPVGGFTEAFF	TGTGCCAGCAGCCCCGTTGGGGGGTTCACTGAAGCTTTCTTT
.	TRBV18	few	TRBJ2-1	CASSPTSHHNEQFF	TGTGCCAGCTCACCGACTAGTCACCACAATGAGCAGTTCTTC
TRBD1	TRBV5-1	.	TRBJ2-7	CASSGAGQGISYEQYF	TGCGCCAGCAGCGGGGCTGGACAGGGGATTAGCTACGAGCAGTACTTC
.	TRBV7-8	.	TRBJ1-4	CASSFSGALEKLFF	TGTGCCAGCAGCTTCAGTGGGGCCCTAGAAAAACTGTTTTTT
.	TRBV7-9	.	TRBJ2-3	CASSLVGQGPSDTQYF	TGTGCCAGCAGCTTAGTTGGGCAGGGGCCCTCAGATACGCAGTATTTT
.	TRBV20-1	few	TRBJ2-2	CSARGIRATGELFF	TGCAGTGCTAGAGGGATCAGGGCAACCGGGGAGCTGTTTTTT
.	TRBV6-1	few	TRBJ2-1	CASSMERTNPYNEQFF	TGTGCCAGCAGTATGGAGCGGACCAACCCCTACAATGAGCAGTTCTTC
TRBD1	TRBV2	.	TRBJ1-2	CASSSDRADGYTF	TGTGCCAGCAGTTCGGACAGGGCGGATGGCTACACCTTC
TRBD1	TRBV25-1	.	TRBJ2-5	CASGLTGGETQYF	TGTGCCAGCGGTCTGACAGGGGGAGAGACCCAGTACTTC
TRBD1	TRBV6-1	.	TRBJ2-1	CASCRGLTYNEQFF	TGTGCCAGCTGCAGGGGGCTGACCTACAATGAGCAGTTCTTC
.	TRBV5-1	.	TRBJ1-2	CASSPGSQGSRGYTF	TGCGCCAGCAGCCCCGGGTCCCAGGGATCTCGGGGCTACACCTTC
.	TRBV12-3/TRBV12-4	few	TRBJ1-1	CASSPKENTEAFF	TGTGCCAGCAGCCCGAAAGAAAACACTGAAGCTTTCTTT
TRBD1	TRBV18	.	TRBJ1-2	CASSQGAFDYGYTF	TGTGCCAGCTCACAGGGGGCTTTCGACTATGGCTACACCTTC
TRBD2	TRBV20-1	.	TRBJ2-2	CSARAASGRGTGELFF	TGCAGTGCTAGAGCGGCTAGCGGGAGAGGGACCGGGGAGCTGTTTTTT
.	TRBV6-1	.	TRBJ1-3	CASSNNGAHSGNTIYF	TGTGCCAGCAGCAACAACGGGGCGCACTCTGGAAACACCATATATTTT
.	TRBV27	.	TRBJ1-1	CASSLFRTVRITEAFF	TGTGCCAGCAGTTTATTCAGGACCGTTCGTATCACTGAAGCTTTCTTT
TRBD1	TRBV5-6	.	TRBJ1-3	CASSPQGATGNTIYF	TGTGCCAGCAGCCCTCAGGGGGCGACGGGAAACACCATATATTTT
TRBD2	TRBV7-9	.	TRBJ2-7	CASSYKREGPHEQYF	TGTGCCAGCAGCTACAAGCGGGAGGGCCCCCACGAGCAGTACTTC
.	TRBV25-1	few	TRBJ1-1	CASSKSGIAEAFF	TGTGCCAGCAGTAAGTCGGGGATCGCTGAAGCTTTCTTT
TRBD2	TRBV7-3	few	TRBJ2-1	CASSRSGGGEQFF	TGTGCCAGCAGCCGAAGCGGGGGCGGTGAGCAGTTCTTC
TRBD1	TRBV7-9	many	TRBJ2-5	CASSTTGAEVRETQYF	TGTGCCAGCAGCACAACAGGGGCGGAAGTGAGAGAGACCCAGTACTTC
.	TRBV2	few	TRBJ2-5	CASRAETQYF	TGTGCCAGCAGGGCAGAGACCCAGTACTTC
TRBD2	TRBV20-1	many	TRBJ2-1	CSAGTSGRMWFF	TGCAGTGCAGGGACTAGCGGGAGGATGTGGTTCTTC
.	TRBV7-2	few	TRBJ2-7	CASSLDMSSYEQYF	TGTGCCAGCAGCTTAGACATGTCCTCCTACGAGCAGTACTTC
TRBD2	TRBV5-1	.	TRBJ2-7	CASSLDGGRASSEQYF	TGCGCCAGCAGCTTGGATGGCGGGAGGGCCTCTTCCGAGCAGTACTTC
TRBD2	TRBV12-3/TRBV12-4	many	TRBJ2-3	CASSPRGGRTDTQYF	TGTGCCAGCAGTCCGCGGGGGGGCCGAACAGATACGCAGTATTTT
TRBD1	TRBV6-4	many	TRBJ1-2	CASSDWSGTGPFHGYTF	TGTGCCAGCAGTGACTGGAGCGGGACAGGGCCCTTTCATGGCTACACCTTC
.	TRBV27	.	TRBJ2-7	CASSPSNRGYEQYF	TGTGCCAGCAGTCCCTCCAATAGGGGGTACGAGCAGTACTTC
.	TRBV7-9	.	TRBJ2-1	CASSPAGATYNEQFF	TGTGCCAGCAGCCCCGCGGGGGCCACCTACAATGAGCAGTTCTTC
.	TRBV6-1	few	TRBJ1-5	CASSVLTGSGKGVRQPQHF	TGTGCCAGCAGTGTATTAACAGGGTCTGGGAAGGGTGTTCGACAGCCCCAGCATTTT
.	TRBV7-2	few	TRBJ1-1	CASSLPWQGNTEAFF	TGTGCCAGCAGCCTACCCTGGCAGGGGAACACTGAAGCTTTCTTT
.	TRBV2	.	TRBJ2-7	CASTQAGYEQYF	TGTGCCAGCACCCAGGCAGGTTACGAGCAGTACTTC
.	TRBV7-2	.	TRBJ1-2	CASSFGTPYGYTF	TGTGCCAGCAGCTTCGGGACACCCTATGGCTACACCTTC
.	TRBV7-2	.	TRBJ2-7	CASSLPWVVEQYF	TGTGCCAGCAGCTTACCATGGGTGGTCGAGCAGTACTTC
.	TRBV20-1	.	TRBJ1-1	CSARVVGPVTEAFF	TGCAGTGCTAGAGTGGTAGGGCCGGTCACTGAAGCTTTCTTT
TRBD1	TRBV5-1	.	TRBJ2-7	CASSQSWTGTRGEQYF	TGCGCCAGCAGCCAGAGTTGGACAGGGACACGGGGAGAGCAGTACTTC
TRBD1	TRBV6-2/TRBV6-3	.	TRBJ1-4	CASILGQGANEKLFF	TGTGCCAGCATTCTTGGACAGGGTGCTAATGAAAAACTGTTTTTT
TRBD2	TRBV28	many	TRBJ2-1	CASSLSPGLVEQFF	TGTGCCAGCAGTTTATCCCCGGGACTAGTTGAGCAGTTCTTC
TRBD2	TRBV20-1	.	TRBJ2-2	CGARVGTGGTGELFF	TGCGGTGCTAGAGTAGGCACGGGGGGCACCGGGGAGCTGTTTTTT
.	TRBV10-3	.	TRBJ2-5	CAISEEGGQETQYF	TGTGCCATCAGTGAGGAGGGGGGTCAAGAGACCCAGTACTTC
TRBD1	TRBV20-1	few	TRBJ1-1	CSARTGFGAEAFF	TGCAGTGCTCGGACAGGGTTTGGGGCTGAAGCTTTCTTT